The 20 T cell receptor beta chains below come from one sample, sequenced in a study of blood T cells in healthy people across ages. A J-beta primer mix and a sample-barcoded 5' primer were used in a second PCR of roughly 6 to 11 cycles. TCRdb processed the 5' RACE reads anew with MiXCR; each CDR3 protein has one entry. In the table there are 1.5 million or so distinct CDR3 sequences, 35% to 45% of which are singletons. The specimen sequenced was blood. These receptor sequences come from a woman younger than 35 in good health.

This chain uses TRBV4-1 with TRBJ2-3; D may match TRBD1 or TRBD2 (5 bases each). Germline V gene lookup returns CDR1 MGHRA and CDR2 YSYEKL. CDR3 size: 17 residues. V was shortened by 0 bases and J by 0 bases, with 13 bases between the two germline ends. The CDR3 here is CASSQDWGGYSTDTQYF. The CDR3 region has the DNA TGCGCCAGCAGCCAAGATTGGGGCGGGTACAGCACAGATACGCAGTATTTT.

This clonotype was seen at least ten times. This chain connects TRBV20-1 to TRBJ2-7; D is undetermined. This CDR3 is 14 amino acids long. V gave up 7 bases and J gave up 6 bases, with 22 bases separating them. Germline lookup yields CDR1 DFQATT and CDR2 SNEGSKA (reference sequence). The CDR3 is CSVSVRAPSFEQYF. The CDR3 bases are TGCAGTGTAAGCGTTCGGGCACCCAGTTTCGAGCAGTACTTC.

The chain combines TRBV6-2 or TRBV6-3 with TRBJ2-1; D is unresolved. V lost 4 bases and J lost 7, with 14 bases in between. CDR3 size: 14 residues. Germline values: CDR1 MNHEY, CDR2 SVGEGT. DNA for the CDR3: TGTGCCAGCAGTTCGGCCCCCCCTGCAAATGAGCAGTTCTTC. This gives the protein CASSSAPPANEQFF.

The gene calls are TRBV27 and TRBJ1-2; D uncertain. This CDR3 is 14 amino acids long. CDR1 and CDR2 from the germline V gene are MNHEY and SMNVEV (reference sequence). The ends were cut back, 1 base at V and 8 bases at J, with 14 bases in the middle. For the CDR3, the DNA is TGTGCCAGCAGTTTATTGGGAGGGTCCGGAGGCTACACCTTC. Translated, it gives CASSLLGGSGGYTF.

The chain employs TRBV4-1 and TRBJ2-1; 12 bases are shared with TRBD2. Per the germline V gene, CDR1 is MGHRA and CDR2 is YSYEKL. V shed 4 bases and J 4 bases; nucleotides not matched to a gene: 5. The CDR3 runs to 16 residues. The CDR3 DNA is TGCGCCAGCAGCCGCAGGACTAGCGGGGATTACAATGAGCAGTTCTTC. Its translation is CASSRRTSGDYNEQFF.

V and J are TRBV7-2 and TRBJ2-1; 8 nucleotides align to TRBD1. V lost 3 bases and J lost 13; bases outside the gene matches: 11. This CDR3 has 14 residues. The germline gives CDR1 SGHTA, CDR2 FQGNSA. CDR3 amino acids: CASSFGQGRETQFF. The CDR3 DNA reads TGTGCCAGCAGCTTCGGACAGGGACGGGAGACCCAGTTCTTC.

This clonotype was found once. This CDR3 reads CASRASGYNSPLHF. In DNA form, the CDR3 reads TGTGCCAGCAGAGCCTCAGGCTATAATTCACCCCTCCACTTT. The chain carries TRBV2 and TRBJ1-6; D gene uncertain. V lost 6 bases to trimming and J lost 3 bases, with 9 bases between them. CDR1 is SNHLY, CDR2 FYNNEI, per germline. The CDR3 is made up of 14 amino acids.

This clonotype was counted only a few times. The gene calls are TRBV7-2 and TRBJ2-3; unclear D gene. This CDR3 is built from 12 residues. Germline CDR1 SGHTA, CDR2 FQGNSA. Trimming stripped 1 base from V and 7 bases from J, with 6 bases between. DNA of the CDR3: TGTGCCAGCAGCTTAGTACCATATACGCAGTATTTT. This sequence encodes CASSLVPYTQYF.

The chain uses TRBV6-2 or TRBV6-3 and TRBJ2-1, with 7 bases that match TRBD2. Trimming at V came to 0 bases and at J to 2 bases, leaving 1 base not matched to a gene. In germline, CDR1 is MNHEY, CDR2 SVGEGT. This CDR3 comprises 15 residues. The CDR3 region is CASSYSAGAYNEQFF. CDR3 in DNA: TGTGCCAGCAGTTACTCGGCGGGAGCCTACAATGAGCAGTTCTTC.

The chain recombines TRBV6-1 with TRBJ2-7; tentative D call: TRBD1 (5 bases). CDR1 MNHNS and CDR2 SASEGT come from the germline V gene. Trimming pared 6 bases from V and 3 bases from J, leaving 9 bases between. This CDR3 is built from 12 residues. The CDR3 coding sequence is TGTGCCAGCAGACAGGACGACTACGAGCAGTACTTC. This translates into CASRQDDYEQYF.

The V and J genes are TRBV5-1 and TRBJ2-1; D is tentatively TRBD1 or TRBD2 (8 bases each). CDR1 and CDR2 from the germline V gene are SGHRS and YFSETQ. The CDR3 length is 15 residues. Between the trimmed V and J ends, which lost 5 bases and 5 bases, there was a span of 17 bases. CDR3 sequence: CASRQGAGGNNEQFF. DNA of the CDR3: TGCGCCAGCAGGCAGGGGGCGGGAGGCAACAATGAGCAGTTCTTC.

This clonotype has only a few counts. CDR3 sequence reads: CASLHPLGATNYGYTF. The CDR3 nucleotides read TGTGCCAGCTTGCACCCCCTTGGGGCGACTAACTATGGCTACACCTTC. The chain carries TRBV7-6 and TRBJ1-2, with TRBD1 as a possible D gene (5 bases). This CDR3 region has 16 residues. The germline gives CDR1 SGHVS, CDR2 FNYEAQ. The V end was cut by 8 bases, the J end by 0 bases, with 19 bases between. Based on the CDR3 plus reference TRBV7-6 and TRBJ1-2, the full variable domain is GAGVSQSPRYKVTKRGQDVALRCDPISGHVSLYWYRQALGQGPEFLTYFNYEAQQDKSGLPNDRFSAERPEGSISTLTIQRTEQRDSAMYRCASLHPLGATNYGYTFGSGTRLTVV.

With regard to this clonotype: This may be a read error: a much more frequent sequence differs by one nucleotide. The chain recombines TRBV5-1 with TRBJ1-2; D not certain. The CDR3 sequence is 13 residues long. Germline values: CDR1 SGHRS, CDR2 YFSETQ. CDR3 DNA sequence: TGCACCAGCAGCCTATCACAACGGTCCGGCTACACCTTC. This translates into CTSSLSQRSGYTF.

CDR3: CASSDWGGAYEQYF. CDR3 coding DNA: TGTGCCAGCAGTGATTGGGGGGGAGCCTACGAGCAGTACTTC. The genes are TRBV2 and TRBJ2-7, with 7 positions matching TRBD2. CDR3 length: 14 amino acids. CDR1 is SNHLY, CDR2 FYNNEI, per germline. V gave up 3 bases and J gave up 2 bases; unmatched junction bases: 4.

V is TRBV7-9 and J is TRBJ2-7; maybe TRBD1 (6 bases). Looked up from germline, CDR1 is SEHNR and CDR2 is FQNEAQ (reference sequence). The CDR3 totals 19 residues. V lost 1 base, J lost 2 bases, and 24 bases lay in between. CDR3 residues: CASSLVHKRGGHPTYEQYF. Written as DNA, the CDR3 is TGTGCCAGCAGCTTAGTCCACAAAAGAGGGGGACACCCGACCTACGAGCAGTACTTC.

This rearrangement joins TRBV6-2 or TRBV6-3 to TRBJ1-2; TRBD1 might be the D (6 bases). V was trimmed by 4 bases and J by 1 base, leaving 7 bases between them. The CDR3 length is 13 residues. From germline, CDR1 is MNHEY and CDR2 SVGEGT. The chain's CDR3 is CASSWTDNYGYTF. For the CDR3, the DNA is TGTGCCAGCAGTTGGACAGATAACTATGGCTACACCTTC.

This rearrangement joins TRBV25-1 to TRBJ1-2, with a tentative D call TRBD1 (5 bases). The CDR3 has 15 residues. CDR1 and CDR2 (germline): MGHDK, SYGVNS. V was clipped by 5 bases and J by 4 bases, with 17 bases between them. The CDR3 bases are TGTGCCAGCAGTTACCCGGGGGTCCCCTCCTATGGCTACACCTTC. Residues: CASSYPGVPSYGYTF.

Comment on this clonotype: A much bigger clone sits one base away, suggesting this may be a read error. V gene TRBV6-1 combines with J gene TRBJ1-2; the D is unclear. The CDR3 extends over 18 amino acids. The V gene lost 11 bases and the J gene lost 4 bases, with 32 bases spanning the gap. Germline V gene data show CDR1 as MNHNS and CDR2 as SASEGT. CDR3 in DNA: TGTGCCGAACCCCTAGATAGGGAAGCAAAGCCGGCCTCCTATGGCTACACCTTC. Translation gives CAEPLDREAKPASYGYTF.

DNA of the CDR3: TGCAGTGCCTTTATACTAGCGGGTGGCACAGATACGCAGTATTTT. It encodes CSAFILAGGTDTQYF. This chain connects TRBV20-1 to TRBJ2-3, with 9 bases aligning to TRBD2. The germline gives CDR1 DFQATT, CDR2 SNEGSKA (reference sequence). With 6 bases clipped from V and 1 base from J, the junction kept 8 bases outside the gene matches. The CDR3 length is 15 residues.

This chain's CDR3 is CSAKPSGQGAVGYTF. In DNA form, the CDR3 reads TGCAGTGCCAAGCCCTCGGGACAGGGGGCCGTTGGCTACACCTTC. This rearrangement joins TRBV20-1 to TRBJ1-2, with TRBD1 matching over 12 bases. CDR3 size: 15 residues. Trimming took 6 bases from V and 7 from J; bases not matched to a gene: 12. The V gene's germline CDR1 is DFQATT and CDR2 SNEGSKA (reference sequence).